This T cell receptor (beta chain) was documented in a study of regulatory T cells in long-lasting Graves disease. CDR3 regions were amplified by Arm-PCR using iRepertoire HTBI primers to build TCR beta libraries. TCRdb reprocessed the multiplex PCR reads via MiXCR and lists one record per CDR3 protein. Among around 450,000 distinct CDR3 sequences listed, about 15% were seen once. In the case of this clonotype: The antigen remains undetermined.

Time point of the sample: newly diagnosed GD, antithyroid drugs for less than 3 months. The authors made the TCR library using RNA they extracted from PBMCs. This CDR3 contains 15 residues. Germline V lookup: CDR1 SGHNT, CDR2 YYREEE (reference sequence). V gave up 4 bases and J gave up 2 bases; unmatched junction bases: 5. Study findings and constraints: Persistent Graves' patients showed reduced TCR diversity versus newly diagnosed patients.

The sample also formed part of further work on T cells in Graves' hyperthyroidism and ophthalmopathy. That study adds: Most thyroid clonotypes expanded above 0.001 appeared in blood too.

The sequence derives from a woman between 40 and 50 years old with Graves disease. The chain combines TRBV5-4 with TRBJ2-5, with 10 nucleotides matching TRBD2. Sequencing used peripheral blood mononuclear cells (PBMCs), obtained at new diagnosis, from a patient treated with antithyroid drugs. The CDR3 region has the DNA TGTGCCAGCAGCCCAATAGCGGGAGGTCAAGAGACCCAGTACTTC. This codes for CASSPIAGGQETQYF.